The rows below give T cell receptor beta chains drawn from one sample of a study of blood T cell repertoires in COVID-19. Profiling relied on immunoSEQ multiplex PCR, and the TCRdb table lists in-frame clones only, not all of them. This table has 40,000 or so clones, about 85% appearing once. The sequenced material came from peripheral blood. The receptors shown here come from a human donor in a cohort sampled during active COVID-19. CDR3s include the opening cysteine and the closing phenylalanine or tryptophan. D genes are given only for firm matches.

- | TRBJ2-5 | TRBV6-2/TRBV6-3 | TGTGCCAGCAGTTACTTCGCGACTAGTGGTGAGACCCAGTACTTC | CASSYFATSGETQYF
- | TRBJ1-1 | TRBV2 | TGTGCCAGCAGAACACAGGGACGGCCCCTCCGAAACACTGAAGCTTTCTTT | CASRTQGRPLRNTEAFF
- | TRBJ1-6 | TRBV6-1 | TGTGCCAGCAGTGAGGTGCTGGACAGCCAACCCCTCCACTTT | CASSEVLDSQPLHF
TRBD1 | TRBJ2-7 | TRBV18 | TGTGCCAGCTCACCAGTAAGGGGGCGGTCCTACGAGCAGTACTTC | CASSPVRGRSYEQYF
- | TRBJ1-6 | TRBV12-3/TRBV12-4 | TGTGCCAGCAGTCTCACAACACCCCTCCACTTT | CASSLTTPLHF
TRBD2 | TRBJ2-3 | TRBV13 | TGTGCCAGCAGCTTAGTGGCGGGGGGTTACACAGATACGCAGTATTTT | CASSLVAGGYTDTQYF
TRBD2 | TRBJ2-5 | TRBV6-1 | TGTGCCAGCAGTGACCTCCGGGAGGGGGGCTTGTACCAAGAGACCCAGTACTTC | CASSDLREGGLYQETQYF
- | TRBJ2-1 | TRBV2 | TGTGCCAGCAGCTCGGAGCGGTCACTCTTC | CASSSERSLF
- | TRBJ1-1 | TRBV28 | TGTGCCAGCAGTGAAGCGTTAGGCCCTGAAGCTTTCTTT | CASSEALGPEAFF
TRBD1 | TRBJ1-5 | TRBV18 | TGTGCCAGCTCACAAGACAGGGATCAGCCCCAGCATTTT | CASSQDRDQPQHF
- | TRBJ1-1 | TRBV2 | TGTGCCAGCAGTGTGATCCGGGTGAACACTGAAGCTTTCTTT | CASSVIRVNTEAFF
TRBD1 | TRBJ2-1 | TRBV25-1 | TGTGCCAGCAGTGAATTACCCGCGGGACAGGGTAGAAATGAGCAGTTCTTC | CASSELPAGQGRNEQFF
- | TRBJ2-2 | TRBV5-6 | TGTGCCAGCAGCTTGGGTATCGGGGGGAACACCGGGGAGCTGTTTTTT | CASSLGIGGNTGELFF
- | TRBJ1-2 | TRBV12-3/TRBV12-4 | TGTGCCAGCAGTCCAGGGGCCTCCGGCTACACCTTC | CASSPGASGYTF
- | TRBJ2-7 | TRBV4-2 | TGTGCCAGCAGCGGGGACTCCGACGAGCAGTACTTC | CASSGDSDEQYF
TRBD2 | TRBJ2-7 | TRBV5-1 | TGCGCCAGCAGCTTCAGCGGGGGGAGCTCCTACGAGCAGTACTTC | CASSFSGGSSYEQYF
TRBD2 | TRBJ2-1 | TRBV7-8 | TGTGCCAGCAGCTATGGACTAGCGATTTACAATGAGCAGTTCTTC | CASSYGLAIYNEQFF